The source of this T cell receptor beta chain is a study of T-cell reconstitution after alpha-beta-depleted transplantation in children. Study-wide results and caveats: T-cell numbers and diversity one year post-transplant derived largely from freshly generated T cells. Reportedly, alpha-beta T cells present about two months post-transplant originated from several hundred expanded clones of graft origin.

The CDR3 totals 13 residues. V shed 0 bases and J shed 5 bases, with 7 bases lying between them. Germline-derived CDR1 and CDR2 are SGDLS and YYNGEE. This clonotype was observed a handful of times. What it binds is unknown. Construction of the TCRbeta library involved unique molecular identifiers. TCRdb redid the calling of the PCR reads with MiXCR, one entry per CDR3 protein. The sample yields about 610,000 distinct CDR3 sequences, approximately 30% seen once. The input for sequencing was PBMCs, taken before TCRalphabeta/CD19-depleted stem cell transplant. The chain links TRBV9 to TRBJ2-3; D is unclear. This TCR came from a boy under two years old with Wiskott-Aldrich syndrome, due to receive a stem cell transplant. The CDR3 reads CASSVGWGDTQYF. The CDR3 nucleotides are TGTGCCAGCAGCGTAGGGTGGGGAGATACGCAGTATTTT.